This T cell receptor beta chain originates from a study of T cell responses to AZD1222 COVID-19 vaccine (dated by TCRdb to the early 2020s). As for the study more broadly: Because spike-specific TCR depth and breadth did not differ between the two schedules, AZD1222 recipients who got a second dose at roughly 4 weeks were pooled with those who got a second dose at roughly 12 weeks. A total of roughly 240 trial participants underwent TCR sequencing, of whom some 210 received two doses of AZD1222 and around 25 received two doses of the MenACWY control vaccine. Trial participants were enrolled into age subgroups of 18-55, 56-69 and 70-plus years, which contained around 150, 29 and 61 TCR-sequenced participants, respectively.

The intended sense of this specimen's time point label: baseline before first vaccination. Vaccinee samples were obtained from the UK trials COV001 and COV002, which included a single-blind randomized controlled phase 2/3 trial of AZD1222 (ChAdOx1 nCoV-19) in healthy adults. Trial participant PBMC samples were collected at day 0 and day 28 after the second dose for TCRbeta chain sequencing. What the work shows at the level of the full study, not this receptor alone: Most participants were white British and females outnumbered males, and the authors suggested that clonal diversity may have been underestimated. Reportedly, almost half of the unique spike-specific TCRs recognized epitopes lying outside the regions that are mutated in the B.1.351 and B.1.1.7 variants. Because no day 14 peak-response samples were available, the repertoires could be characterized only after the peak T cell response. Conclusions about previously exposed vaccinees were limited because only six or seven AZD1222 recipients were SARS-CoV-2 seropositive at baseline. In the small 56-69-year group, the increase in depth fell short of significance, most likely because of low power. After two AZD1222 doses, both the breadth and the depth of spike-specific TCRs were significantly higher than at day 0 and than in MenACWY recipients. The vaccine-associated CD4 TCRs covered the entire spike protein, and the dominant responses fell in regions 160-218 and 743-854.

Taken from cysteine to phenylalanine, the CDR3 has 13 residues. Of the read, only the CDR3 DNA is kept; its 39 bases are in frame from base 1. The germline V gene yields SNHLY for CDR1 and FYNNEI for CDR2. The CDR3 regions of human TCRbeta chains were analyzed by immunosequencing. The study's processing was this. Repertoire TCRs were checked for matches against a reference library of SARS-CoV-2-specific TCRs that had been generated using the MIRA antigen-specificity platform. Breadth meant the fraction of unique TCRs that were SARS-CoV-2-associated, whereas depth meant the fraction of total T cells that were SARS-CoV-2-associated. Using the MIRA data, each spike-specific TCR was mapped to the spike region that the TCR reacts to and placed in a CD4 or CD8 class. Log10-transformed breadth and depth values were compared by one-way ANOVA with Sidak's multiple comparisons tests. This is the immuneACCESS table as TCRdb keeps it, with only in-frame sequences that have V and J called. A part of the clones is gone; compared with another copy, unresolved V genes explain less than half, and the rest is unexplained. V and J calls and clone size are copied from that table; D and trimming were computed from the DNA. In this sample the table shows some 140,000 clones, 88% of which occur a single time. The ten largest account for less than 3.5% of the sample.

Remarks on this clone: This clone's antigen is unknown. The junction and the germline gene differ at one end; a read error may be behind it.

This receptor chain uses TRBV2 and TRBJ2-5; no confident D gene assignment can be made. The sample in question was peripheral blood, obtained on day 0 of AZD1222 vaccination. The TCR comes from an adult in good health. Here is the DNA: TGTGTCAGCAGCCGGACCAGCCCGGAGACCCAGTACTTC. This gives the protein CVSSRTSPETQYF.